This T cell receptor (beta chain) originates from a study of quantifying T cell responses using KT2 cells. Whole-study context: Reverse transcription used primers in the TCR alpha and beta constant regions.

An oligo carrying a UMI was ligated to the cDNA 3' end. The first PCR ran three to four cycles with an equimolar RC1.1 and RC1.2 beta primer mix. TCRdb analysed the UMI-ligation and nested PCR reads with MiXCR anew, one entry per CDR3 protein. Of about 33,000 distinct CDR3 sequences in the sample, about 9.3% were seen once. CDR1 is SQVTM and CDR2 is ANQGSEA in the germline V gene. Trimming took off 7 bases at V and 2 bases at J, with 8 bases between the two ends. The CDR3 loop spans 12 amino acids. Fixed numbers of PBMC received varying amounts of KT2 cells. Source material: PBMCs spiked with cells of the T cell clone KT2. This clonotype was obtained from a human donor. V gene TRBV29-1 combines with J gene TRBJ2-2; D not certain. DNA for the CDR3: TGCAGCGAACTGCAAAACACCGGGGAGCTGTTTTTT. Translation gives CSELQNTGELFF.